This TCR beta chain was documented in a study of PD-L1 blockade in urothelial cancer. The wider study: Samples came from 3 weeks, at the second dose, and 6 weeks into treatment.

Measured with immunoSEQ multiplex PCR; TCRdb has only the in-frame clones, and not every one. Seen here are almost 30,000 clones, around 87% observed once, and the top ten hold about 3.4%. The V gene end was trimmed by 6 bases and the J gene end by 11 bases; junction bases not matched to a gene: 8. Germline V CDR1 and CDR2: WSHSY, SAAADI. The length of the CDR3 is 14 residues. The V and J genes are TRBV10-2 and TRBJ1-6, with 9 bases fitting TRBD1. The clonotype was recovered from a middle-aged man with urothelial cancer. The sample was PBMCs, taken around atezolizumab (anti-PD-L1) treatment. Here the CDR3 DNA reads TGCGCCAGCAGGGGGACAGGGCAAATTCCACCCCTCCACTTT. This encodes CASRGTGQIPPLHF.